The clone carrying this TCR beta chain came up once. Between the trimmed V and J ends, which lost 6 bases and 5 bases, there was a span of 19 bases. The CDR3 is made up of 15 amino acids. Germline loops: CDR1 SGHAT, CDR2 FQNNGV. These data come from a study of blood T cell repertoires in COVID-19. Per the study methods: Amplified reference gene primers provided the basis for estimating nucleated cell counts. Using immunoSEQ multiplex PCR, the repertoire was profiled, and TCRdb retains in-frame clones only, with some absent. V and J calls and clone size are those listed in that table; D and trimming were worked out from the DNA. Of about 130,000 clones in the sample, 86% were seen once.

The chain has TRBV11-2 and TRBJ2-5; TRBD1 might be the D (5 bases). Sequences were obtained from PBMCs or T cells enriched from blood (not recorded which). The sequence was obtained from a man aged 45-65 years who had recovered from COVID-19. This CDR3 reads CASSPQARGRETQYF. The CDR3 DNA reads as TGTGCCAGCAGTCCCCAAGCTAGGGGTCGGGAGACCCAGTACTTC.